This passage covers 27 T cell receptor beta chains from one sample sequenced in a study of blood T cell repertoires in COVID-19. The method was immunoSEQ multiplex PCR; TCRdb's version includes in-frame clones alone and lacks a portion of them. The repertoire holds 98,000 or so clones, around four fifths seen once, with roughly 4.1% in the top ten. Sequences were obtained from peripheral blood. These receptors originate from a woman between 65 and 79 years old with acute or convalescent COVID-19.

The chain links TRBV7-9 to TRBJ2-1; 8 bases are a match to TRBD2. Losses at the gene ends were 7 bases for V and 6 bases for J; bases not matched to a gene: 17. CDR1 is SEHNR and CDR2 is FQNEAQ in the germline V gene (reference sequence). The CDR3 length is 17 residues. The CDR3, as DNA: TGTGCCAGCACGCCACGGGGAGCGGGAGTAGGTATCAATGAGCAGTTCTTC. This translates into CASTPRGAGVGINEQFF. Full variable domain (missing parts from reference TRBV7-9 and TRBJ2-1): DTGVSQNPRHKITKRGQNVTFRCDPISEHNRLYWYRQTLGQGPEFLTYFQNEAQLEKSRLLSDRFSAERPKGSFSTLEIQRTEQGDSAMYLCASTPRGAGVGINEQFFGPGTRLTVL.

The rearrangement uses TRBV6-6 and TRBJ1-2; D gene ambiguous. Between the trimmed V and J ends, which lost 0 bases and 5 bases, there was a span of 7 bases. The germline V gene has CDR1 MNHNY and CDR2 SVGAGI (reference sequence). This CDR3 is 13 amino acids long. CDR3 sequence reads: CASSYSTSYGYTF. The CDR3, as DNA: TGTGCCAGCAGTTACTCGACAAGTTATGGCTACACCTTC.

V and J are TRBV5-1 and TRBJ1-2; 9 bases align to TRBD1. Germline trimming cut 2 bases from V and 5 bases from J; bases unmatched to any gene: 7. The CDR3 runs 15 residues. Germline CDR1 and CDR2: SGHRS and YFSETQ. Here the CDR3 reads CASSFPATGGYGYTF. CDR3 coding DNA: TGCGCCAGCAGCTTCCCAGCGACAGGGGGGTATGGCTACACCTTC.

CDR3: CASSRRGHSTGELFF. DNA for the CDR3: TGTGCCAGCAGTCGCAGGGGGCACAGCACCGGGGAGCTGTTTTTT. This chain uses TRBV28 with TRBJ2-2; 8 bases are a match to TRBD1. Germline V lookup: CDR1 MDHEN, CDR2 SYDVKM. V dropped 5 bases and J dropped 4; count of bases not matched to a gene: 6. This CDR3 has 15 residues.

The chain has TRBV18 and TRBJ1-1; tentatively, D is TRBD1 (6 bases). Between the trimmed V and J ends, which lost 0 bases and 4 bases, there was a span of 12 bases. Per the germline V gene, CDR1 is KGHSH and CDR2 is LQKENI. The CDR3 has 15 residues. CDR3 protein: CASSPPKGVGTEAFF. Here the CDR3 DNA reads TGTGCCAGCTCACCACCGAAGGGGGTGGGCACTGAAGCTTTCTTT.

The rearrangement joins TRBV7-9 to TRBJ2-7, with TRBD1 as a possible D gene (6 bases). Germline lookup yields CDR1 SEHNR and CDR2 FQNEAQ (reference sequence). CDR3 size: 12 residues. Trimming pared 4 bases from V and 4 bases from J, leaving 8 bases between. The chain's CDR3 is CASSSQGYEQYF. The CDR3 DNA reads as TGTGCCAGCAGCTCTCAGGGGTACGAGCAGTACTTC.

The chain employs TRBV4-2 and TRBJ1-2; D might be TRBD1 (5 bases). Trimming pared 4 bases from V and 3 bases from J, leaving 15 bases between. CDR3 length: 15 residues. Per the germline V gene, CDR1 is LGHNA and CDR2 is YNFKEQ. The CDR3 sequence is CASSPRRGIDYGYTF. The CDR3 DNA sequence: TGTGCCAGCAGCCCTCGGAGGGGTATAGACTATGGCTACACCTTC.

The chain is built from TRBV3-1 (or the pseudogene TRBV3-2) and TRBJ2-1, with D unresolved. CDR3 size: 14 residues. The germline gives CDR1 LGHDT, CDR2 YNNKEL (reference sequence). Trimming removed 0 bases from V and 9 bases from J, with 12 bases in between. CDR3 residues: CASSQEGVSGEQFF. CDR3 bases: TGTGCCAGCAGCCAAGAAGGCGTGTCGGGTGAGCAGTTCTTC.

For this clone: The junction and the germline gene differ at one end; a read error may be behind it. Other DNA sequences in the sample encode the same CDR3. The chain recombines TRBV7-2 with TRBJ2-7; 10 positions agree with TRBD2. The CDR3 covers 14 residues. Germline CDR1 and CDR2: SGHTA and FQGNSA. The CDR3 DNA reads as TGCGCCAGCAGAAGAACTAGCGGGATTGGCGAGCAGTACTTC. Translating it yields CASRRTSGIGEQYF. The variable domain in full, completed from reference TRBV7-2 and TRBJ2-7, reads GAGVSQSPSNKVTEKGKDVELRCDPISGHTALYWYRQSLGQGLEFLIYFQGNSAPDKSGLPSDRFSAERTGGSVSTLTIQRTQQEDSAVYLCASRRTSGIGEQYFGPGTRLTVT.

This clone was found once. This chain joins TRBV21-1 and TRBJ1-1; the DNA was not used to check the table's D call, TRBD1. TRBV21-1 is a known pseudogene. This CDR3 region has 11 residues. CDR3 residues: CASSGGPQAFF. In DNA, the CDR3 is TGTGCCAGCAGCGGGGGCCCCCAAGCTTTCTTT.

This clone came up once. The CDR3 sequence: CASSGGSLYEQYF. Here the CDR3 DNA reads TGTGCCAGCAGCGGCGGGAGTCTGTACGAGCAGTACTTC. This sequence joins TRBV5-4 and TRBJ2-7; 7 nucleotides match TRBD2. This CDR3 is 13 amino acids long. Germline-derived CDR1 and CDR2 are SGHNT and YYREEE (reference sequence). V lost 4 bases, J lost 4 bases, and 5 bases stayed unmatched.

This clone was seen once. V and J are TRBV7-9 and TRBJ2-7, with a weak D call TRBD2 (6 bases). The V gene's germline CDR1 is SEHNR and CDR2 FQNEAQ (reference sequence). Trimming stripped 5 bases from V and 3 bases from J, with 11 bases between. The CDR3 is made up of 13 amino acids. This chain's CDR3 is CASSPTGGYEQYF. The CDR3 DNA follows: TGTGCCAGCAGCCCGACCGGGGGCTACGAGCAGTACTTC.

The chain couples TRBV5-1 to TRBJ1-2; TRBD1 agrees at 7 bases. From germline, CDR1 is SGHRS and CDR2 YFSETQ. J lost 7 bases, V lost 3 bases, and 18 bases had no gene match. This CDR3 has 17 residues. CDR3 sequence (DNA): TGCGCCAGCAGCTCTCACCTCTACACGACAGGGCAGAGTGGCTACACCTTC. Residues: CASSSHLYTTGQSGYTF. Full variable domain (remainder filled in from reference TRBV5-1 and TRBJ1-2): KAGVTQTPRYLIKTRGQQVTLSCSPISGHRSVSWYQQTPGQGLQFLFEYFSETQRNKGNFPGRFSGRQFSNSRSEMNVSTLELGDSALYLCASSSHLYTTGQSGYTFGSGTRLTVV.

The J gene is TRBJ2-1, the V gene TRBV18, with D possibly TRBD1 on 6 matching bases. V dropped 4 bases and J dropped 10 bases, with 8 bases sitting between them. Germline V gene lookup returns CDR1 KGHSH and CDR2 LQKENI. The CDR3 has 11 residues. CDR3 sequence: CASSLTGEQFF. CDR3 nucleotides: TGTGCCAGCTCACTGACAGGAGAGCAGTTCTTC.

The chain is built from TRBV27 and TRBJ2-5; TRBD1 is a possible D gene (5 bases). The V gene's germline CDR1 is MNHEY and CDR2 SMNVEV (reference sequence). The germline V and J ends were trimmed by 6 bases and 5 bases, with 13 bases remaining between them. This CDR3 is built from 13 residues. The CDR3 is CASSVGVWETQYF. The CDR3 DNA reads as TGTGCCAGCAGCGTAGGGGTGTGGGAGACCCAGTACTTC.

The rearrangement links TRBV20-1 to TRBJ1-6, with 9 nucleotides matching TRBD1. This CDR3 is 16 amino acids long. With V trimmed by 3 bases and J by 7 bases, 10 bases remained unmatched. Germline CDR1 and CDR2: DFQATT and SNEGSKA (reference sequence). The CDR3 loop is CSASRRDRARNSPLHF. The CDR3 region has the DNA TGCAGTGCTAGTCGACGGGACAGGGCGAGGAATTCACCCCTCCACTTT.

The V call is TRBV12-5, the J call TRBJ2-7, with 9 bases matching TRBD1. V lost 5 bases, J lost 7 bases, and 6 bases stayed unmatched. The CDR3 loop spans 13 amino acids. Germline values: CDR1 LGHNT, CDR2 FRNRAP. Here the CDR3 DNA reads TGTGCTAGTGGTCCCCACAGGGGGCGAGAGCAGTACGTC. This codes for CASGPHRGREQYV.

DNA of the CDR3: TGTGCCAGCAGCCCGGGACAGCTCCACTATGGCTACACCTTC. It encodes CASSPGQLHYGYTF. The rearrangement uses TRBV9 and TRBJ1-2, with 7 bases fitting TRBD1. Trimming took 4 bases from V and 3 from J; bases not matched to a gene: 6. The CDR3 totals 14 residues. CDR1 SGDLS and CDR2 YYNGEE come from the germline V gene.

The chain employs TRBV29-1 and TRBJ2-5; D is perhaps TRBD2 (6 bases). The CDR3 runs 12 residues. Trimming cost V 4 bases and J 5 bases, with 11 bases left between them. Germline CDR1 is SQVTM and CDR2 is ANQGSEA. The CDR3 nucleotides are TGCAGCGTTGCTCTCGCGGGGGAGACCCAGTACTTC. Residues: CSVALAGETQYF.

The rearrangement uses TRBV28 and TRBJ1-5; tentatively, D is TRBD1 (6 bases). Germline V lookup: CDR1 MDHEN, CDR2 SYDVKM. Trimming left V 5 bases short and J 2 bases short, with 7 bases between. The CDR3 loop spans 13 amino acids. CDR3: CASSNRGNQPQHF. For the CDR3, the DNA is TGTGCCAGCAGTAACAGGGGCAATCAGCCCCAGCATTTT.

The chain uses TRBV4-2 and TRBJ2-6; TRBD2 is a possible D gene (6 bases). The CDR3 loop spans 16 amino acids. V was pared by 0 bases and J by 3 bases, with 9 bases between. CDR1 and CDR2 (germline): LGHNA, YNFKEQ. The DNA of the CDR3 is TGTGCCAGCAGCCAAGATGCGGGGCGTGGGGCCAACGTCCTGACTTTC. This translates into CASSQDAGRGANVLTF.

In regard to this clone: Germline and junction disagree at one end, which may indicate a read error. The chain combines TRBV3-1 (or the pseudogene TRBV3-2) with TRBJ1-2, with 7 nucleotides matching TRBD1. The CDR3 length is 14 residues. Germline V gene lookup returns CDR1 LGHDT and CDR2 YNNKEL (reference sequence). The CDR3 region is CVSSQITGDYGYTF. CDR3 in DNA: TGTGTCAGCAGCCAAATAACAGGGGACTATGGCTACACCTTC.

CDR3 bases: TGTGCCAGCAGTCTCATTCCGGGGCGCGGGGACTATGGCTACACCTTC. It yields the protein CASSLIPGRGDYGYTF. The chain carries TRBV27 and TRBJ1-2; a weak D match, TRBD1 (5 bases). With 5 bases removed from V and 3 bases from J, the gap between germline ends came to 19 bases. The V gene's germline CDR1 is MNHEY and CDR2 SMNVEV (reference sequence). This CDR3 is 16 amino acids long.

The V gene is TRBV5-1, the J gene TRBJ2-5; TRBD1 matches at 8 bases. There are 15 residues in the CDR3. The V gene end was trimmed by 4 bases and the J gene end by 4 bases; junction bases not matched to a gene: 9. Germline CDR1 reads SGHRS; CDR2 reads YFSETQ. The CDR3 sequence: CASSPRQGWGETQYF. The CDR3 coding sequence is TGCGCCAGCAGCCCGAGACAGGGGTGGGGAGAGACCCAGTACTTC.

This chain joins TRBV27 and TRBJ2-2, with a weak D call TRBD1 (5 bases). V lost 8 bases to trimming and J lost 1 base, with 11 bases between them. The CDR3 extends over 14 amino acids. Germline V gene lookup returns CDR1 MNHEY and CDR2 SMNVEV (reference sequence). CDR3 sequence (DNA): TGTGCCAGCCCGCGAACAGGGAACACCGGGGAGCTGTTTTTT. Protein sequence: CASPRTGNTGELFF.

The genes are TRBV6-6 and TRBJ2-5; 12 bases align to TRBD2. The CDR3 consists of 17 residues. V shed 6 bases and J 1 base; nucleotides not matched to a gene: 9. The V gene's germline CDR1 is MNHNY and CDR2 SVGAGI (reference sequence). The CDR3 region has the DNA TGTGCCAGCAGCCGACTCCTAGCGGGGGGGCCCCAAGAGACCCAGTACTTC. Translation gives CASSRLLAGGPQETQYF.

The V gene is TRBV18, the J gene TRBJ1-1; 7 bases agree with TRBD1. Germline values: CDR1 KGHSH, CDR2 LQKENI. The CDR3 loop spans 12 amino acids. J gave up 7 bases and V 6 bases, and 5 bases lay outside the gene matches. The CDR3 nucleotides are TGTGCCAGCTCCCGACAGGGCGGTGAAGCTTTCTTT. It is translated as CASSRQGGEAFF.